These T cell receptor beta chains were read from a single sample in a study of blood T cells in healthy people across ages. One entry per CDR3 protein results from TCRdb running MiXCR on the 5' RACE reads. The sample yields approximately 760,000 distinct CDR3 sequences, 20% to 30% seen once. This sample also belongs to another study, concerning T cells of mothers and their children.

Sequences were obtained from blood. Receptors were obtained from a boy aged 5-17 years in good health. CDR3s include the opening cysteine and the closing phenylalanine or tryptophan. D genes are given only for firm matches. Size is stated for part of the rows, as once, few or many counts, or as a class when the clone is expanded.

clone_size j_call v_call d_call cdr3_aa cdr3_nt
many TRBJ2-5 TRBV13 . CASSLTLQETQYF TGTGCCAGCAGCTTAACTCTCCAAGAGACCCAGTACTTC
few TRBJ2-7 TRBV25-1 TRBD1 CASSFPGQGSLQYF TGTGCCAGCAGTTTCCCGGGACAGGGCTCTCTACAGTACTTC
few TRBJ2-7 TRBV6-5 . CASSYGWQAPLGEQYF TGTGCCAGCAGTTACGGCTGGCAAGCCCCCTTAGGCGAGCAGTACTTC
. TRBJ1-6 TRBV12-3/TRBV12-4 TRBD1 CASSPGTGGFNSPLHF TGTGCCAGCAGTCCAGGGACAGGGGGCTTCAATTCACCCCTCCACTTT
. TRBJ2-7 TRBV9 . CASSVGGNGEQYF TGTGCCAGCAGCGTGGGGGGAAATGGCGAGCAGTACTTC
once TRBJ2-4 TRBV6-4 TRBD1 CASSLGQGNRNIQYF TGTGCCAGCAGTTTAGGACAGGGGAACAGGAACATTCAGTACTTC
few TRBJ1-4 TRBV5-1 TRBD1 CASRLTGGDFNEKLFF TGCGCCAGCAGACTCACAGGGGGCGACTTCAATGAAAAACTGTTTTTT
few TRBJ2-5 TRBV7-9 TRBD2 CASSLLASGGETQYF TGTGCCAGCAGCTTACTGGCTAGCGGGGGAGAGACCCAGTACTTC
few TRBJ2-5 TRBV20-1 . CSARRRGIQDQGTQYF TGCAGTGCCCGCCGGCGCGGGATTCAAGACCAAGGGACCCAGTACTTC
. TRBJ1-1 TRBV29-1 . CSVNILNTEAFF TGCAGCGTTAACATTTTGAACACTGAAGCTTTCTTT
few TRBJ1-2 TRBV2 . CASSETGNYGYTF TGTGCCAGCAGTGAAACAGGCAACTATGGCTACACCTTC
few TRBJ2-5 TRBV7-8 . CASSLEGKETQYF TGTGCCAGCAGTTTAGAGGGAAAAGAGACCCAGTACTTC
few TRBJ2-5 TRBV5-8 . CASSLYYSRSSTETQYF TGTGCCAGCAGCTTGTACTATAGCAGGTCCTCTACCGAGACCCAGTACTTC
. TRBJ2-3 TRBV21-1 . CASHFSTDTQYF TGTGCCAGCCACTTTAGCACAGATACGCAGTATTTT
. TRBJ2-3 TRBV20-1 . CSARAGADTDTQYF TGCAGTGCTAGAGCTGGCGCAGACACAGATACGCAGTATTTT
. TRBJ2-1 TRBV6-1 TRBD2 CAGSGDLSGRLSSYNEQFF TGTGCCGGCAGTGGGGACCTTAGCGGGAGGTTGAGCTCCTACAATGAGCAGTTCTTC
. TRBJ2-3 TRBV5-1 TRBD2 CASSSVPGLVMDTQYF TGCGCCAGCAGCTCGGTGCCGGGACTAGTGATGGATACGCAGTATTTT
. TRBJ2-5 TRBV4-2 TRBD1 CASSQNHGTGQETQYF TGTGCCAGCAGCCAAAATCACGGGACAGGGCAAGAGACCCAGTACTTC
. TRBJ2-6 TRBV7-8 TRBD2 CARGGSGSNWGANVLTF TGTGCCAGAGGGGGTAGCGGGAGTAATTGGGGGGCCAACGTCCTGACTTTC
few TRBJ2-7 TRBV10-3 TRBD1 CATRSGTGEPSYEQYF TGTGCCACCCGGTCCGGGACAGGGGAACCGTCCTACGAGCAGTACTTC
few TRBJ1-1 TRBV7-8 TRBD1 CASSYYTGQGNTEAFF TGTGCCAGCAGCTACTACACGGGACAGGGAAACACTGAAGCTTTCTTT
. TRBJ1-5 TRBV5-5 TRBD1 CASSLYGDEGANQPQHF TGTGCCAGCAGCTTGTACGGTGACGAGGGGGCGAATCAGCCCCAGCATTTT
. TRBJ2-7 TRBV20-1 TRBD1 CSADTGTGAYEQYF TGCAGTGCTGACACCGGGACAGGGGCCTACGAGCAGTACTTC
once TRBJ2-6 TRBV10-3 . CAISESRGGAHPGANVLTF TGTGCCATCAGTGAGTCTCGAGGGGGGGCGCACCCTGGGGCCAACGTCCTGACTTTC
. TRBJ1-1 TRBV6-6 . CASSYIGSTEAFF TGTGCCAGCAGTTACATTGGGAGCACTGAAGCTTTCTTT
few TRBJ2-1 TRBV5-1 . CASSLRGHDNEQFF TGCGCCAGCAGCTTGCGTGGACACGACAATGAGCAGTTCTTC
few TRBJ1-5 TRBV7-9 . CASSKGQSNRPQHF TGTGCCAGCAGCAAGGGACAAAGCAATCGGCCCCAGCATTTT
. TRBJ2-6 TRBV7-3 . CASSVQHSGANVLTF TGTGCCAGCAGCGTTCAACACTCTGGGGCCAACGTCCTGACTTTC
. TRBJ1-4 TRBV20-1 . CSAPRAGLDEKLFF TGCAGTGCCCCTCGGGCGGGATTGGATGAAAAACTGTTTTTT
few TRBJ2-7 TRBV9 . CASSVSLGAYEQYF TGTGCCAGCAGCGTCAGTCTGGGGGCCTACGAGCAGTACTTC
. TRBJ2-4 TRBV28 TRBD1 CARDRGYSLAKNIQYF TGTGCCAGAGACAGGGGGTATTCACTAGCCAAAAACATTCAGTACTTC
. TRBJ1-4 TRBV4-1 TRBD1 CASRPGTAEKLFF TGCGCCAGCAGACCCGGGACAGCCGAAAAACTGTTTTTT
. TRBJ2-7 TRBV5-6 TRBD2 CASSPGGTSGSQGTYEQYF TGTGCCAGCAGCCCGGGAGGGACTAGCGGGAGCCAGGGAACCTACGAGCAGTACTTC
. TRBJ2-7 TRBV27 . CASSLSWPSGSYEQYF TGTGCCAGCAGTTTATCGTGGCCGTCTGGGTCCTACGAGCAGTACTTC
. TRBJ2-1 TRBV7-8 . CASSLGTINHEQFF TGTGCCAGCAGCTTAGGGACCATTAACCATGAGCAGTTCTTC
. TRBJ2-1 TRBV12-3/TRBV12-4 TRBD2 CASSFLAEDEQFF TGTGCCAGCAGTTTTCTAGCGGAGGATGAGCAGTTCTTC
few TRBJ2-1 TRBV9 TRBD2 CASSRSGELSYNEQFF TGTGCCAGCAGCCGGAGCGGGGAACTTTCCTACAATGAGCAGTTCTTC
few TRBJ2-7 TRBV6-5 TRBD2 CASSPFSGGTYEQYF TGTGCCAGCAGTCCCTTCTCGGGGGGGACCTACGAGCAGTACTTC
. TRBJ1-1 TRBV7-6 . CASSPLGSTEAFF TGTGCCAGCAGCCCGCTTGGGAGCACTGAAGCTTTCTTT
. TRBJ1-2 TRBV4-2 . CASSQAGLSVGYTF TGTGCCAGCAGCCAAGCGGGACTGTCTGTCGGCTACACCTTC
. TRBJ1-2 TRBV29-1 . CSVEDLAGGYTF TGCAGCGTTGAAGATCTAGCTGGTGGCTACACCTTC
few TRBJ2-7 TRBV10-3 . CATGLARGYEQYF TGTGCCACCGGACTGGCCAGGGGCTACGAGCAGTACTTC
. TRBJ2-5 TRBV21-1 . CASSFGLVEETQYF TGTGCCAGCAGCTTCGGACTAGTAGAAGAGACCCAGTACTTC
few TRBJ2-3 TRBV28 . CASTLAGTGGDGQYF TGTGCCAGCACCCTAGCCGGGACTGGGGGCGACGGGCAGTATTTT
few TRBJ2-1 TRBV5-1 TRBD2 CASSLAGPAGSYNEQFF TGCGCCAGCAGCTTGGCAGGACCAGCGGGGAGCTACAATGAGCAGTTCTTC
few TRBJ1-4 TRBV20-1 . CSARVWGGEKLFF TGCAGTGCTAGAGTGTGGGGGGGGGAAAAACTGTTTTTT
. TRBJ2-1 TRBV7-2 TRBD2 CASSLGLAEEGEQFF TGTGCCAGCAGCTTAGGGCTAGCGGAGGAGGGTGAGCAGTTCTTC
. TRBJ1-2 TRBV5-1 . CASSLEGVSGYTF TGCGCCAGCAGCTTGGAGGGGGTCTCTGGCTACACCTTC
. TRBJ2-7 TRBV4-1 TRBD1 CASSQEGTGVDEQYF TGCGCCAGCAGCCAAGAGGGGACAGGGGTGGACGAGCAGTACTTC
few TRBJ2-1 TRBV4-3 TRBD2 CASSPGLVLGNEQFF TGCGCCAGCAGCCCGGGACTAGTCCTCGGCAATGAGCAGTTCTTC
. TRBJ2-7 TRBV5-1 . CASSLERYSYEQYF TGCGCCAGCAGCTTGGAACGCTACTCCTACGAGCAGTACTTC
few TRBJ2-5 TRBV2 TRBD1 CASGTGQGRETQYF TGTGCCAGTGGGACCGGACAGGGCCGGGAGACCCAGTACTTC
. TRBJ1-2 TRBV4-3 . CASSQATAGPPNYGYTF TGCGCCAGCAGCCAAGCTACGGCAGGGCCTCCTAACTATGGCTACACCTTC
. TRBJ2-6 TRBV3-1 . CASSQDRGGLGANVLTF TGTGCCAGCAGCCAAGATCGTGGGGGCTTGGGGGCCAACGTCCTGACTTTC
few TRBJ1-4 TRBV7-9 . CASSNYYNEKLFF TGTGCCAGCAGCAACTACTATAATGAAAAACTGTTTTTT
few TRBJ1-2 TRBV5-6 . CASSPIHSYGYTF TGTGCCAGCAGCCCGATTCACTCCTATGGCTACACCTTC
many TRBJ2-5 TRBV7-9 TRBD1 CASSSTGDQETQYF TGTGCCAGCAGCTCGACAGGGGACCAAGAGACCCAGTACTTC
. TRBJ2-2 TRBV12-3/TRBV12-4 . CASSFIGIGAGELFF TGTGCCAGCAGTTTCATCGGGATAGGGGCCGGGGAGCTGTTTTTT
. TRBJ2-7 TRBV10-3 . CAITGVASYEQYF TGTGCCATCACAGGGGTAGCTTCCTACGAGCAGTACTTC
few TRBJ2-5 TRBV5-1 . CASSLDEGETQYF TGCGCCAGCAGCTTGGATGAGGGGGAGACCCAGTACTTC